Included here is one TCR beta chain sequence, with context. The data are from a study of control samples from healthy donors and cancer patients. The trim removed 4 bases at V and 4 bases at J, leaving 4 bases unmatched. Germline lookup yields CDR1 MNHEY and CDR2 SMNVEV (reference sequence). This CDR3 has 14 amino acids. Libraries were prepared by immunoSEQ multiplex PCR; TCRdb keeps only in-frame clonotypes and omits some of them. The repertoire has roughly 120,000 clones, approximately 90% of them found once; the top ten carry around 7.6%. This receptor was obtained from a woman between 18 and 29 years old in good health. Source material: blood. J is TRBJ2-4 and V is TRBV27, with 7 bases identical to TRBD2. The chain's CDR3 is CASSSRGVKNIQYF. CDR3 sequence (DNA): TGTGCCAGCAGTTCCCGGGGGGTTAAAAACATTCAGTACTTC.